This TCR beta chain was profiled in a study of blood T cell repertoires in COVID-19. About the research overall: From the United States, Italy and Spain came samples of acute and convalescent COVID-19. The cDNA or gDNA used as material had been derived from T cells, B-cell-depleted T cells, or PBMCs.

Unmatched junction bases numbered 8, after V lost 5 bases and J lost 4 bases. This CDR3 region has 15 residues. Per germline, CDR1 SGHTA and CDR2 FQGNSA. In the original analysis: From reference gene primer amplification, estimates of nucleated cell counts were derived. Only in-frame clones appear in the TCRdb table, and some are missing; sequencing was by immunoSEQ multiplex PCR. V, J and clone size reflect that table, while D and trimming were determined from the DNA. The table has around 190,000 clones, around three quarters seen once. The chain joins TRBV7-2 to TRBJ2-3; 8 bases agree with TRBD1. Input material: peripheral blood. This sequence originates from a man aged 65 to 79 with active or convalescent COVID-19. The CDR3 loop reads CASSGGQGIADTQYF. The CDR3, as DNA: TGTGCCAGCAGCGGTGGACAGGGAATTGCAGATACGCAGTATTTT.